Below are 18 T cell receptor beta chains sequenced from a single sample in a study of CD8 T cells in ankylosing spondylitis. Antigen specificity for these receptors is unknown. TCRdb ran MiXCR on the 5' RACE reads and lists one entry per CDR3 protein. The sample includes fewer than 550,000 distinct CDR3 sequences, approximately 5.3% of them seen just once. Study outcomes and limitations: Apparently characteristic of ankylosing spondylitis blood was a TCR beta motif (roughly eight highly homologous variants).

Sequencing was performed on blood, either unsorted or a sorted T cell fraction (not recorded which). These receptors all stem from a male donor with ankylosing spondylitis.

This clonotype came up many times. V is TRBV4-1 and J is TRBJ2-1; 7 bases are shared with TRBD2. V gave up 2 bases and J gave up 5 bases; unmatched junction bases: 9. CDR3 length: 16 amino acids. The germline CDR1 and CDR2 sequences are MGHRA and YSYEKL. The CDR3 DNA sequence: TGCGCCAGCAGCCAATTGAGGCTAGCGGTAAACAATGAGCAGTTCTTC. This encodes CASSQLRLAVNNEQFF.

This clonotype was seen ten or more times. CDR3 sequence: CSARITGTRAYQPQHF. The CDR3 nucleotides are TGCAGTGCTAGAATAACCGGGACTAGGGCCTATCAGCCCCAGCATTTT. J is TRBJ1-5 and V is TRBV20-1; a possible D gene is TRBD1 (5 bases). CDR3 length: 16 amino acids. Germline V gene sequence: CDR1 DFQATT, CDR2 SNEGSKA (reference sequence). V was cut by 2 bases and J by 5 bases, with 19 bases left in between.

The chain couples TRBV15 to TRBJ1-2; TRBD1 aligns across 9 bases. This CDR3 spans 14 amino acids. Germline V CDR1 and CDR2: LNHNV, YYDKDF (reference sequence). Trimming at V came to 2 bases and at J to 13 bases, leaving 11 bases not matched to a gene. The CDR3 bases are TGTGCCACCAGCAGACCGGGACAGGGTCCCAGAAGCACCTTC. It codes for CATSRPGQGPRSTF.

This clonotype occurred many times. This sequence joins TRBV7-9 and TRBJ1-1; TRBD1 agrees at 7 bases. CDR3 length: 14 residues. CDR1 and CDR2 from the germline V gene are SEHNR and FQNEAQ (reference sequence). V was pared by 5 bases and J by 6 bases, with 9 bases of the junction left unmatched. The CDR3 nucleotides read TGTGCCAGCAGCCCCCGGACAGGTGAATCTGAAGCTTTCTTT. Translation gives CASSPRTGESEAFF.

This clonotype showed up many times. J is TRBJ2-3 and V is TRBV7-2; D possibly matches TRBD1 or TRBD2 (6 bases each). V lost 6 bases, J lost 1 base, and 20 bases lay in between. Per the germline V gene, CDR1 is SGHTA and CDR2 is FQGNSA. The CDR3 sequence is 17 residues long. CDR3 in amino acids: CASSRSGGGPGTDTQYF. In DNA, the CDR3 is TGTGCCAGCAGTCGTTCTGGTGGGGGGCCAGGCACAGATACGCAGTATTTT.

This clonotype was counted ten times or more. This chain links TRBV11-2 with TRBJ2-7; 7 bases match TRBD1. V shed 5 bases and J 5 bases; nucleotides not matched to a gene: 9. This CDR3 has 14 residues. The germline CDR1 and CDR2 sequences are SGHAT and FQNNGV. The CDR3 region is CASSIGQVLNEQYF. DNA for the CDR3: TGTGCCAGCAGCATTGGACAGGTGTTAAACGAGCAGTACTTC.

This clonotype was recorded at least ten times. This CDR3 is CASSPIRTGSPEKLFF. The CDR3 DNA reads as TGTGCCAGCTCACCAATCCGGACAGGGTCTCCCGAAAAACTGTTTTTT. The J gene is TRBJ1-4, the V gene TRBV18; TRBD1 aligns across 8 bases. The CDR3 contains 16 residues. The V and J ends lost 2 bases and 8 bases, in that order; junction bases with no gene match: 10. The germline V gene encodes CDR1 KGHSH and CDR2 LQKENI.

This clonotype showed up many times. The V gene is TRBV5-5, the J gene TRBJ2-2, with a tentative D call TRBD1 (5 bases). CDR1 and CDR2 from the germline V gene are SGHKS and YYEKEE (reference sequence). With 5 bases removed from V and 6 bases from J, the gap between germline ends came to 17 bases. This CDR3 has 15 amino acids. This CDR3 is CASSFGAVNAGELFF. For the CDR3, the DNA is TGTGCCAGCAGTTTTGGGGCGGTAAACGCCGGGGAGCTGTTTTTT.

The sample holds many counts of this clonotype. The V gene is TRBV12-5, the J gene TRBJ1-1; D ambiguous. CDR3 size: 11 residues. From germline, CDR1 is LGHNT and CDR2 FRNRAP. CDR3 in amino acids: CASGLNTEAFF. In DNA form, the CDR3 reads TGTGCCAGCGGGCTGAACACTGAAGCTTTCTTT.

This clonotype was recorded at least ten times. The chain is built from TRBV5-1 and TRBJ1-5, with a tentative D call TRBD1 (6 bases). Germline-derived CDR1 and CDR2 are SGHRS and YFSETQ. This CDR3 contains 14 residues. The V end lost 0 bases, the J end lost 4 bases, and 8 bases lay between the germline ends. As DNA, the CDR3 is TGCGCCAGCAGCTTGGAGGGGGGGAATCAGCCCCAGCATTTT. This encodes CASSLEGGNQPQHF.

This clonotype was recorded many times. The J gene is TRBJ2-2, the V gene TRBV5-6; 7 bases align to TRBD2. V trimming: 4 bases; J trimming: 0 bases; junction bases outside the gene matches: 6. This CDR3 region has 16 residues. CDR1 and CDR2 (germline): SGHDT, YYEEEE. As DNA, the CDR3 is TGTGCCAGCAGCCGAACCGGGACTACGAACACCGGGGAGCTGTTTTTT. Translated, it gives CASSRTGTTNTGELFF.

This clonotype was observed many times. At one end, the junction sequence differs from germline, possibly due to a read error. The CDR3 sequence is CASSPGLAANNEQFF. CDR3 nucleotide sequence: TGTGCTAGCAGCCCGGGACTAGCGGCAAACAATGAGCAGTTCTTC. The genes are TRBV7-7 and TRBJ2-1; 11 bases line up with TRBD2. The CDR3 is 15 amino acids. Per germline, CDR1 SSHAT and CDR2 FNYEAQ (reference sequence).

This clonotype was observed many times. The chain carries TRBV28 and TRBJ2-1; D unresolved. This CDR3 contains 15 residues. CDR1 and CDR2 (germline): MDHEN, SYDVKM. Trimming stripped 3 bases from V and 5 bases from J, with 14 bases between. As DNA, the CDR3 is TGTGCCAGCAGTTTTTTTGCGGTCGGCGACAATGAGCAGTTCTTC. Translated: CASSFFAVGDNEQFF.

V is TRBV9 and J is TRBJ2-2; D might be TRBD1 or TRBD2, each matching 5 bases. The germline CDR1 and CDR2 sequences are SGDLS and YYNGEE. This CDR3 is built from 16 residues. V was clipped by 0 bases and J by 1 base, with 10 bases between them. CDR3: CASSVAPGRNTGELFF. The CDR3 region has the DNA TGTGCCAGCAGCGTAGCCCCAGGGAGGAACACCGGGGAGCTGTTTTTT. Using reference TRBV9 and TRBJ2-2 for the parts outside the CDR3, the full variable domain is DSGVTQTPKHLITATGQRVTLRCSPRSGDLSVYWYQQSLDQGLQFLIQYYNGEERAKGNILERFSAQQFPDLHSELNLSSLELGDSALYFCASSVAPGRNTGELFFGEGSRLTVL.

This clonotype has at least ten counts. The chain uses TRBV6-5 and TRBJ1-2, with a tentative D call TRBD1 (5 bases). This CDR3 comprises 14 residues. V lost 0 bases to trimming and J lost 4 bases, with 9 bases between them. The V gene's germline CDR1 is MNHEY and CDR2 SVGAGI. The CDR3 DNA follows: TGTGCCAGCAGTTACTCTACCGGGGGCTATGGCTACACCTTC. It translates to CASSYSTGGYGYTF.

Many counts were recorded for this clonotype. The rearrangement uses TRBV20-1 and TRBJ2-7, with 11 nucleotides matching TRBD2. The CDR3 sequence is 15 residues long. Trimming took 2 bases from V and 3 from J; bases not matched to a gene: 6. From germline, CDR1 is DFQATT and CDR2 SNEGSKA (reference sequence). In nucleotides, the CDR3 is TGCAGTGCTAGACTTAGCGGGAGGGCCAACTACGAGCAGTACTTC. It codes for CSARLSGRANYEQYF.

This clonotype was recorded many times. V usage is TRBV25-1 and J usage is TRBJ2-7; D not resolved. Germline V gives CDR1 MGHDK, CDR2 SYGVNS. The CDR3 covers 11 residues. V gave up 4 bases and J gave up 7 bases, with 8 bases separating them. The CDR3 is CASSVGSEQYF. The DNA of the CDR3 is TGTGCCAGCAGTGTGGGTTCGGAGCAGTACTTC.

This clonotype was detected ten times or more. In DNA, the CDR3 is TGCAGCGTTGCAGGCACAGATACGCAGTATTTT. Protein: CSVAGTDTQYF. This chain joins TRBV29-1 and TRBJ2-3; no definite D call. This CDR3 is built from 11 residues. Trimming shortened V by 4 bases and J by 1 base, and 3 bases separated the two germline ends. Looked up from germline, CDR1 is SQVTM and CDR2 is ANQGSEA.